This T cell receptor (beta chain) is drawn from a study of regulatory T cells in long-lasting Graves disease. TCR beta libraries were built with iRepertoire HTBI primers and Arm-PCR of CDR3 regions. TCRdb re-analysed the multiplex PCR reads in MiXCR, keeping a single row per CDR3 protein. The data contain approximately 540,000 distinct CDR3 sequences, 9.5% to 15% of them singletons. This clonotype was counted at least ten times. As for time point: newly diagnosed GD, antithyroid drugs for less than 3 months. Construction of the TCR library relied on RNA isolated from PBMCs. These data were also reused for a study on T cells in Graves' hyperthyroidism and ophthalmopathy.

The input for sequencing was peripheral blood mononuclear cells (PBMCs), taken at new diagnosis, from a patient treated with antithyroid drugs. This TCR was recovered from a woman aged 25 to 45 with Graves disease.

The CDR3 nucleotides read TGTGCCAGCAGCCAAGCGGAGAGCTCCTATAATTCACCCCTCCACTTT. It translates to CASSQAESSYNSPLHF. V gene TRBV3-1 combines with J gene TRBJ1-6; D ambiguous. V lost 1 base and J lost 0, with 7 bases in between. Germline V lookup: CDR1 LGHDT, CDR2 YNNKEL (reference sequence). This CDR3 has 16 amino acids.